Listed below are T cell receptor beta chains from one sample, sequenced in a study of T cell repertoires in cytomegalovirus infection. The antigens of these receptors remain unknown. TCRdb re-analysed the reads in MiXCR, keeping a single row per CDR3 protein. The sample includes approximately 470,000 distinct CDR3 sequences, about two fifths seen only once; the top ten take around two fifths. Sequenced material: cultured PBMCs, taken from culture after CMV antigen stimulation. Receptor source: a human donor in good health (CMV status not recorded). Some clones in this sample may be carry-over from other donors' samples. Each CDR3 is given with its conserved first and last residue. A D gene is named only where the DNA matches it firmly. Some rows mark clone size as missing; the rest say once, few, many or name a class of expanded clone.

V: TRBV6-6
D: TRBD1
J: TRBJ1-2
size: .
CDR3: CASSRDRGISGYTF
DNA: TGTGCCAGCAGTCGCGACAGGGGTATTTCTGGCTACACCTTC

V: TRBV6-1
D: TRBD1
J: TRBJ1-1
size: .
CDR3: CASSSRQGTF
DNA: TGTGCCAGCAGTTCTAGACAGGGCACCTTT

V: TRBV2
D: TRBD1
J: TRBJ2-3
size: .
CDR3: CASRDRALTDTQYF
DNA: TGTGCCAGCAGGGACAGGGCCCTCACAGATACGCAGTATTTT

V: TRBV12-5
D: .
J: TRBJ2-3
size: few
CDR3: CASGLPWPDATQYF
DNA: TGTGCTAGTGGTTTGCCCTGGCCCGACGCTACGCAGTATTTT

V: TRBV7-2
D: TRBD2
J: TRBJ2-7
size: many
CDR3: CASSASGGFYEQYF
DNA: TGTGCCAGCAGCGCTAGCGGGGGCTTCTACGAGCAGTACTTC

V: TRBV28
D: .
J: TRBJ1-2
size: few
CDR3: CASMTPTPYGYTF
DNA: TGTGCCAGCATGACTCCCACACCGTATGGCTACACCTTC

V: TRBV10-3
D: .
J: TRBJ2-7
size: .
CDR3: CAIGGNEYEQYF
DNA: TGTGCCATCGGGGGTAACGAGTACGAGCAGTACTTC

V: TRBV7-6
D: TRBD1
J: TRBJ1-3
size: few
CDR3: CASSSYRGLRNTIYF
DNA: TGTGCCAGCAGCTCCTACAGGGGGCTCAGAAACACCATATATTTT

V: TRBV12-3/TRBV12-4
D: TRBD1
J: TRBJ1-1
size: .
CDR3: CASGTGEATEAFF
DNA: TGTGCCAGTGGGACAGGGGAGGCCACTGAAGCTTTCTTT

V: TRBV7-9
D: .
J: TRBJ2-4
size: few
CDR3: CASSSLAGRSGHHRAKNIQYF
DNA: TGTGCCAGCAGCTCCTTGGCCGGTCGATCGGGACACCACAGGGCCAAAAACATTCAGTACTTC

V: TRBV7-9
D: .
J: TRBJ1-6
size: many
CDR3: CASSLGVGVISPLHF
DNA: TGTGCCAGCAGCTTAGGGGTAGGGGTGATTTCACCCCTCCACTTT

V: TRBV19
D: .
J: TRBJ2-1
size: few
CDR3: CASSSRGLYNEQFF
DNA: TGTGCCAGTAGTAGCCGGGGGCTGTACAATGAGCAGTTCTTC

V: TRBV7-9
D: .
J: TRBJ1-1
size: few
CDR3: CASSPPGASTEAFF
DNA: TGTGCCAGCAGCCCACCGGGTGCTTCGACTGAAGCTTTCTTT

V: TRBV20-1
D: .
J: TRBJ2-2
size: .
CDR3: CSASKGGNTGELFF
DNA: TGCAGTGCTAGCAAAGGGGGGAACACCGGGGAGCTGTTTTTT

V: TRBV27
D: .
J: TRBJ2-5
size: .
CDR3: CASTGYGGQQVETQYF
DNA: TGTGCCAGCACCGGGTACGGGGGCCAGCAGGTGGAGACCCAGTACTTC

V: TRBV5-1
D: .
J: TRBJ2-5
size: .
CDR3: CASRNRETQYF
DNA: TGCGCCAGCAGGAATAGAGAGACCCAGTACTTC

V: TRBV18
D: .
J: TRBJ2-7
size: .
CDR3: CASSPGGNEQYF
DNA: TGTGCCAGCTCACCAGGGGGGAACGAGCAGTACTTC

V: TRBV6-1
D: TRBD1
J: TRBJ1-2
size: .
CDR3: CASRTDRAAYGYTF
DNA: TGTGCCAGCAGAACCGACAGGGCGGCCTATGGCTACACCTTC

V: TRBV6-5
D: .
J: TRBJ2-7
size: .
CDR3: CASSYLGAAYEQYF
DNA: TGTGCCAGCAGTTACCTGGGTGCCGCCTACGAGCAGTACTTC

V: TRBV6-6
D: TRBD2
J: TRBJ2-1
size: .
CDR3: CASSTLLAGSYNEQFF
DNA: TGTGCCAGCAGTACCCTCCTAGCGGGATCGTACAATGAGCAGTTCTTC

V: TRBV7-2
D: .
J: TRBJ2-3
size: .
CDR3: CASSSQGSDTQYF
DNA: TGTGCCAGCAGCTCCCAGGGGTCCGATACGCAGTATTTT

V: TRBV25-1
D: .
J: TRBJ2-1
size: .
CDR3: CASSTRGSGRGGEQFF
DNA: TGTGCCAGCAGTACCAGGGGGAGCGGGAGAGGTGGTGAGCAGTTCTTC

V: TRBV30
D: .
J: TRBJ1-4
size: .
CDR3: CAWSQGVNEKLFF
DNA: TGTGCCTGGAGTCAGGGCGTTAATGAAAAACTGTTTTTT

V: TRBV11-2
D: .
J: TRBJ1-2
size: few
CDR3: CASSLSRGSYGYTF
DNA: TGTGCCAGCAGCTTATCCCGAGGAAGTTATGGCTACACCTTC

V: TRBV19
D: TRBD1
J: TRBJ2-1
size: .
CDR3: CASSSTGAFYNEQFF
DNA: TGTGCCAGTAGTTCCACAGGGGCTTTCTACAATGAGCAGTTCTTC

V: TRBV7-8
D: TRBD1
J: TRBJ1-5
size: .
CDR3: CASSPGTGLYQPQHF
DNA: TGTGCCAGCAGCCCCGGGACAGGTTTATATCAGCCCCAGCATTTT

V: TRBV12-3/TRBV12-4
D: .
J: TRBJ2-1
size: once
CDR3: CASSSRDRREQFF
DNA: TGTGCCAGCAGTTCCCGGGACCGGAGGGAGCAGTTCTTC

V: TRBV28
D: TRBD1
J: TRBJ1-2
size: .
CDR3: CASRGTTGNYGYTF
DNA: TGTGCCAGCAGAGGTACGACAGGGAACTATGGCTACACCTTC

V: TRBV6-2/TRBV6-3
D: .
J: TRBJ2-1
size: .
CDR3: CASRPRPRGRSEQFF
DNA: TGTGCCAGCAGACCCCGGCCGCGGGGTAGGAGTGAGCAGTTCTTC

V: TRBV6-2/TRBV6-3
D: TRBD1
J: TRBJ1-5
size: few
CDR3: CASSDRGLDQPQHF
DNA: TGTGCCAGCAGCGACAGGGGCTTGGATCAGCCCCAGCATTTT

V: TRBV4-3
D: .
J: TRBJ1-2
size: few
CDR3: CASSQDNNSGYTF
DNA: TGCGCCAGCAGCCAAGATAACAATTCGGGCTACACCTTC

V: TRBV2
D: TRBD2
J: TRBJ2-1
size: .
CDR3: CASNPGLVDDEQFF
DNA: TGTGCCAGCAACCCAGGACTAGTTGACGATGAGCAGTTCTTC

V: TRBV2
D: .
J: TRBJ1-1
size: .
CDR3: CASSPTGYAEAFF
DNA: TGTGCCAGCAGTCCAACAGGGTACGCTGAAGCTTTCTTT

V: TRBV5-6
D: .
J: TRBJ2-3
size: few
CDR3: CASSPGRRDTQYF
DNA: TGTGCCAGCAGCCCGGGACGGAGGGATACGCAGTATTTT

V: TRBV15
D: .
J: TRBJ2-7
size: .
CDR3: CATSRDLGGSYEQYF
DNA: TGTGCCACCAGCAGAGATCTGGGCGGTTCCTACGAGCAGTACTTC

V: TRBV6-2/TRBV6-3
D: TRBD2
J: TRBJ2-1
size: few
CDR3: CASAGGPYNEQFF
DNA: TGTGCCAGTGCGGGGGGCCCGTACAATGAGCAGTTCTTC

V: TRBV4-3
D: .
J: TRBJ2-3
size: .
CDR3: CASSQARGTQYF
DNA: TGCGCCAGCAGCCAAGCGCGGGGTACGCAGTATTTT

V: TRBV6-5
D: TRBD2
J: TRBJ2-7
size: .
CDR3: CASSIIAGANEQYF
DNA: TGTGCCAGCAGTATTATAGCGGGGGCCAACGAGCAGTACTTC

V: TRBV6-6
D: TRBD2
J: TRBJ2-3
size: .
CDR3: CATTGGGPLPTADTQYF
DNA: TGTGCCACCACTGGCGGGGGGCCCCTCCCCACGGCAGATACGCAGTATTTT

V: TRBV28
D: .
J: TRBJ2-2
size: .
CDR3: CASRRGGTNTGELFF
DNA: TGTGCCAGCAGACGAGGCGGGACGAACACCGGGGAGCTGTTTTTT

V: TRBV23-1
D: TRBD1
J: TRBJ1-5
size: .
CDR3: CAGELPLNDTGVDNQPQHF
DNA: TGCGCCGGGGAGCTGCCCCTAAATGATACAGGGGTTGACAATCAGCCCCAGCATTTT

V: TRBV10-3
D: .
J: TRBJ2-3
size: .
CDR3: CAIEPGGAGAADTQYF
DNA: TGTGCCATCGAACCTGGCGGGGCGGGGGCAGCAGATACGCAGTATTTT

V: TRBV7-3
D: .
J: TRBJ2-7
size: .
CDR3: CASSPGRGLKFTYEQYF
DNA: TGTGCCAGCAGCCCCGGGCGGGGACTTAAATTCACCTACGAGCAGTACTTC

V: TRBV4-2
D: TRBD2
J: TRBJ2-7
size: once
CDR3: CASSQESGRANEQYF
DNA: TGTGCCAGCAGCCAAGAGAGCGGGAGGGCAAACGAGCAGTACTTC

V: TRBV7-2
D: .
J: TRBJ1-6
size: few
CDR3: CASTELVYRTPLHF
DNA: TGTGCCAGCACCGAGTTGGTGTACAGAACCCCCCTCCACTTT

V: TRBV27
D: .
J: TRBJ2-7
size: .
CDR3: CASSRGPLSYEQYF
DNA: TGTGCCAGCAGTCGCGGGCCCCTTTCCTACGAGCAGTACTTC

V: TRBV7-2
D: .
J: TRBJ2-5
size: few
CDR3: CASGLLETQYF
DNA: TGTGCCAGCGGTCTCCTGGAGACCCAGTACTTC

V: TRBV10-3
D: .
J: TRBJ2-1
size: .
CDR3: CAISEVISYNEQFF
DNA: TGTGCCATCAGTGAAGTGATCTCCTACAATGAGCAGTTCTTC

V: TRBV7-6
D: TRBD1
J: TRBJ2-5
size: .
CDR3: CASSAGQGVETQYF
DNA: TGTGCCAGCAGCGCCGGACAGGGGGTGGAGACCCAGTACTTC

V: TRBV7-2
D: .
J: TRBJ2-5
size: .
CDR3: CASKVGGGGPGETQYF
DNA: TGTGCCAGCAAGGTCGGAGGGGGAGGGCCGGGAGAGACCCAGTACTTC

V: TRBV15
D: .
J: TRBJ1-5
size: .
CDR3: CATSRPGSEQHF
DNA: TGTGCCACCAGCAGACCAGGGTCGGAGCAGCATTTT

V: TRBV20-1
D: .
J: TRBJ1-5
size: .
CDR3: CSARERANSNQPQHF
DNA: TGCAGTGCTAGAGAGAGGGCAAATAGCAATCAGCCCCAGCATTTT

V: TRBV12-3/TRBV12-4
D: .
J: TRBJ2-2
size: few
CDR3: CASSLKGFGTGELFF
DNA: TGTGCCAGCAGCCTTAAGGGGTTCGGGACCGGGGAGCTGTTTTTT

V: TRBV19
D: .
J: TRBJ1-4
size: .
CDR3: CASSMRSNEKLFF
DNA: TGTGCCAGTAGTATGCGGAGTAATGAAAAACTGTTTTTT

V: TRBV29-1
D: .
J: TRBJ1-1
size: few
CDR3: CSVGKGRLNTEAFF
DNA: TGCAGCGTTGGGAAAGGGCGCCTGAACACTGAAGCTTTCTTT

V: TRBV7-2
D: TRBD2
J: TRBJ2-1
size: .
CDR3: CASSRWGTSGIGEQFF
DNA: TGTGCCAGCAGCCGGTGGGGGACTAGCGGGATCGGTGAGCAGTTCTTC

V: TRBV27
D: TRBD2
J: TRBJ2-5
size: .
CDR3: CASSLATSIKETQYF
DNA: TGTGCCAGCAGCCTGGCGACTAGCATTAAAGAGACCCAGTACTTC

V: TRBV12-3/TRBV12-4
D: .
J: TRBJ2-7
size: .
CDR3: CASTSNWGGLYSSYEQYF
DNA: TGTGCCAGCACTTCTAATTGGGGGGGGCTTTACAGCTCCTACGAGCAGTACTTC

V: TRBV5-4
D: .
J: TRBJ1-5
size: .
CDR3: CASSLDGGFQPQHF
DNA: TGTGCCAGCAGCTTGGATGGGGGGTTCCAGCCCCAGCATTTT